This T cell receptor beta chain emerged from a study of CD8+ T cells in alopecia areata. After isolation, RNA underwent reverse transcription to generate cDNA as the sequencing template. Assay: immunoSEQ multiplex PCR; the TCRdb copy retains only in-frame clones and omits some. The sample gives 200,000 to 250,000 clones, over 60% of which show up once; more than 3.5% is in the top ten. Stated treatment: oral pan-JAK inhibitor, 5-10 mg twice daily. PBMCs yielded sorted CD4+ and CD8+ T cells. Notes on this clone: Its specificity is unknown.

Study results and caveats: Normal scalp had lower clonality than lesional scalp, with alopecia totalis/universalis lesions showing this most strongly.

This TCR came from a human donor with alopecia areata. Sample: CD4+ T cells sorted from blood, taken at week 4, from a patient treated with tofacitinib.

This CDR3 reads CASSPGGGSNTEAFF. CDR3 DNA: TGTGCCAGCAGCCCCGGTGGAGGGTCGAACACTGAAGCTTTCTTT. The chain has TRBV7-2 and TRBJ1-1, with D unresolved. This CDR3 spans 15 amino acids. Germline CDR1 SGHTA, CDR2 FQGNSA. V lost 5 bases and J lost 1, with 14 bases in between.